This T cell receptor (beta chain) was captured by sequencing in a study of post-analysis software for immune sequencing data. Study results and limitations: Patients showed TRBV5-6, TRBV5-1 and TRBV20-1 among five TRBV segments more frequent than in controls. With F measure, samples from one preparation batch clustered together strongly.

This CDR3 comprises 15 residues. Germline V gives CDR1 SQVTM, CDR2 ANQGSEA. V was trimmed by 2 bases and J by 6 bases, leaving 20 bases between them. In its sample, this clonotype was seen once. Its antigen is not known. Unique molecular identifiers featured in each of the TCR beta cDNA libraries. TCRdb re-derived calls from the PCR reads in MiXCR, one entry per CDR3 protein. The repertoire has under 900,000 distinct CDR3 sequences, roughly 58% of them found once; the top ten carry approximately 4.3%. The rearrangement joins TRBV29-1 to TRBJ2-7, with D possibly matching TRBD2 (6 bases). The sample taken for sequencing was blood. The source is a girl aged 10 to 17 with multiple sclerosis. CDR3 nucleotides: TGCAGCGTTGAAAAGGGACTCGGGCCCTCTAGCGAGCAGTACTTC. It codes for CSVEKGLGPSSEQYF.